These 8 T cell receptor beta chains were sequenced from one sample in a study of spatial heterogeneity in lung cancer. TCRdb analysed the 5' RACE reads with MiXCR anew, one entry per CDR3 protein. Here the sample spans about 36,000 distinct CDR3 sequences, 6.5% to 9% being singletons. This sample's time point: sample taken at primary tumor resection. The input for sequencing was PBMCs, taken at surgery. The receptor source for this set is a female donor with early-stage non-small cell lung cancer.

This clonotype came up many times. V is TRBV9 and J is TRBJ2-1, with D perhaps TRBD2 (5 bases). The CDR3 extends over 15 amino acids. Germline CDR1 SGDLS, CDR2 YYNGEE. V was cut by 0 bases and J by 9 bases, with 16 bases left in between. This CDR3 is CASSVDPSFLGEQFF. The DNA for the CDR3 is TGTGCCAGCAGCGTAGATCCTAGCTTTTTGGGTGAGCAGTTCTTC.

On this clonotype: A much larger clone sits a single nucleotide away, making a read error possible. The chain uses TRBV23-1 and TRBJ2-1, with 7 nucleotides matching TRBD1. TRBV23-1 is known as an ORF, though its function is uncertain. V lost 9 bases and J lost 13; bases outside the gene matches: 21. The CDR3 is made up of 15 amino acids. This CDR3 is CARAMGTDPPSSQFF. The CDR3 DNA sequence: TGCGCCAGGGCCATGGGGACAGACCCTCCCAGTTCCCAGTTCTTC.

This clonotype showed up many times. V and J are TRBV5-6 and TRBJ1-1; 12 bases are a match to TRBD1. This CDR3 is 16 amino acids long. Germline CDR1 reads SGHDT; CDR2 reads YYEEEE. The junction had 4 bases not matched to a gene; V was cut back by 4 bases and J by 0 bases. CDR3 in amino acids: CASSQGQGAVNTEAFF. The CDR3 bases are TGTGCCAGCAGCCAGGGACAGGGGGCGGTGAACACTGAAGCTTTCTTT.

This clonotype occurred a few times. The rearrangement joins TRBV2 to TRBJ2-1; 9 nucleotides agree with TRBD1. Germline CDR1 and CDR2: SNHLY and FYNNEI. This CDR3 is 15 amino acids long. V trimming: 4 bases; J trimming: 1 base; junction bases outside the gene matches: 2. The CDR3 is CASSGGTGSYNEQFF. The CDR3 DNA follows: TGTGCCAGCAGTGGCGGGACAGGGTCCTACAATGAGCAGTTCTTC. The full variable domain, rest sourced from reference TRBV2 and TRBJ2-1, is EPEVTQTPSHQVTQMGQEVILRCVPISNHLYFYWYRQILGQKVEFLVSFYNNEISEKSEIFDDQFSVERPDGSNFTLKIRSTKLEDSAMYFCASSGGTGSYNEQFFGPGTRLTVL.

This clonotype came up many times. V and J are TRBV6-5 and TRBJ1-3; 9 bases fit TRBD1. The CDR3 sequence is 14 residues long. With 6 bases clipped from V and 2 bases from J, the junction kept 2 bases outside the gene matches. The germline gives CDR1 MNHEY, CDR2 SVGAGI. The CDR3 reads CASSWDRAGNTIYF. The CDR3 coding sequence is TGTGCCAGCAGCTGGGACAGGGCTGGAAACACCATATATTTT.

This clonotype was counted between two and nine times. The chain has TRBV18 and TRBJ1-2; no firm D call. The germline gives CDR1 KGHSH, CDR2 LQKENI. This CDR3 is built from 16 residues. With 1 base removed from V and 9 bases from J, the gap between germline ends came to 21 bases. The CDR3 sequence is CASSPLSDALTPSYTF. The CDR3 nucleotides read TGTGCCAGCTCACCACTATCGGACGCCTTGACCCCGAGCTACACCTTC.

This clonotype was observed many times. This chain links TRBV18 with TRBJ1-5; D is possibly TRBD1 (6 bases). This CDR3 comprises 14 residues. The ends were cut back, 3 bases at V and 5 bases at J, with 11 bases in the middle. Per germline, CDR1 KGHSH and CDR2 LQKENI. The CDR3 DNA reads TGTGCCAGCTCACCCGGACAGCTCGATCAGCCCCAGCATTTT. Protein product: CASSPGQLDQPQHF.

This clonotype was recorded a few times. This chain uses TRBV11-2 with TRBJ2-1; tentatively, D is TRBD2 (6 bases). The V and J ends lost 3 bases and 2 bases respectively, with 14 bases between them. The CDR3 is 16 residues long. Looked up from germline, CDR1 is SGHAT and CDR2 is FQNNGV. This CDR3 is CASSFGTDVAYNEQFF. The DNA of the CDR3 is TGTGCCAGCAGCTTCGGGACTGACGTAGCCTACAATGAGCAGTTCTTC.